The 15 T cell receptor beta chains below were found in one sample sequenced in a study of T-cell reconstitution after alpha-beta-depleted transplantation in children. Preparation of the TCRbeta library involved a method that used unique molecular identifiers. TCRdb reprocessed the PCR reads via MiXCR and lists one record per CDR3 protein. The sample consists of about 540,000 distinct CDR3 sequences, approximately 20% of them appearing once. Sequencing was performed on PBMCs from the stem cell graft donor, taken from the stem cell graft. All receptors derive from a human donor who donated a stem cell graft to a child with acute lymphoblastic leukemia.

V is TRBV6-5 and J is TRBJ2-3; D is perhaps TRBD1 or TRBD2 (7 bases each). Trimming removed 1 base at V and 1 base at J, with 15 bases between. Germline V gene data show CDR1 as MNHEY and CDR2 as SVGAGI. The CDR3 length is 17 residues. The CDR3 sequence is CASSYWQGGSGTDTQYF. CDR3 nucleotides: TGTGCCAGCAGTTACTGGCAGGGGGGGAGTGGCACAGATACGCAGTATTTT.

In its sample, this clonotype was seen a few times. J is TRBJ2-7 and V is TRBV3-1; D perhaps matches TRBD2 (6 bases). Germline V gene sequence: CDR1 LGHDT, CDR2 YNNKEL (reference sequence). The CDR3 contains 13 residues. Trimming shortened V by 4 bases and J by 3 bases, and 10 bases separated the two germline ends. This CDR3 is CASSRRGNYEQYF. CDR3 in DNA: TGTGCCAGCAGCCGTCGCGGGAACTACGAGCAGTACTTC.

This clonotype was counted between two and nine times. This rearrangement joins TRBV11-2 to TRBJ1-1; D unresolved. This CDR3 comprises 15 residues. Trimming cost V 1 base and J 6 bases, with 15 bases left between them. Germline CDR1 is SGHAT and CDR2 is FQNNGV. CDR3 DNA sequence: TGTGCCAGCAGCTTAGGGCTGGTGCGAGGTTCTGAAGCTTTCTTT. Encoded protein: CASSLGLVRGSEAFF. The entire variable domain, with the rest obtained from reference TRBV11-2 and TRBJ1-1, is as follows: EAGVAQSPRYKIIEKRQSVAFWCNPISGHATLYWYQQILGQGPKLLIQFQNNGVVDDSQLPKDRFSAERLKGVDSTLKIQPAKLEDSAVYLCASSLGLVRGSEAFFGQGTRLTVV.

This clonotype was picked up a small number of times. The chain recombines TRBV20-1 with TRBJ1-5; 8 positions agree with TRBD1. The CDR3 runs to 15 residues. The V gene's germline CDR1 is DFQATT and CDR2 SNEGSKA (reference sequence). Unmatched junction bases numbered 6, after V lost 1 base and J lost 4 bases. The DNA for the CDR3 is TGCAGTGCTAGAGTGGGAACAGGGGGTAATCAGCCCCAGCATTTT. Translation: CSARVGTGGNQPQHF.

This clonotype came up many times. The V gene is TRBV24-1, the J gene TRBJ2-1, with TRBD2 matching 7 bases. The V gene's germline CDR1 is KGHDR and CDR2 SFDVKD. This CDR3 is built from 14 residues. V shed 8 bases and J 9 bases; nucleotides not matched to a gene: 12. CDR3 amino acids: CATTLPLAAGEQFF. The CDR3 coding sequence is TGTGCCACCACATTACCTCTAGCGGCGGGTGAGCAGTTCTTC.

The DNA for the CDR3 is TGCGCCAGCAGCCACGGGACAGATTACGACAATGAGCAGTTCTTC. Translation gives CASSHGTDYDNEQFF. V usage is TRBV5-1 and J usage is TRBJ2-1, with 7 bases identical to TRBD1. The CDR3 sequence is 15 residues long. V gave up 4 bases and J gave up 5 bases; unmatched junction bases: 9. Germline-derived CDR1 and CDR2 are SGHRS and YFSETQ.

The table lists this clonotype with a few counts. This rearrangement joins TRBV2 to TRBJ2-5; 9 nucleotides align to TRBD2. Germline V lookup: CDR1 SNHLY, CDR2 FYNNEI. V shed 1 base, J shed 5 bases, and the junction held 8 bases outside the gene matches. The CDR3 contains 16 residues. The CDR3 here is CASSEVRLAAGETQYF. DNA of the CDR3: TGTGCCAGCAGTGAAGTTCGACTAGCGGCTGGGGAGACCCAGTACTTC.

This CDR3 is CASSFLDIQYF. In DNA, the CDR3 is TGTGCCAGCAGCTTCCTGGACATTCAGTACTTC. This chain joins TRBV5-5 and TRBJ2-4; D is ambiguous. The CDR3 length is 11 residues. The germline CDR1 and CDR2 sequences are SGHKS and YYEKEE (reference sequence). The V end lost 2 bases, the J end lost 8 bases, and 5 bases lay between the germline ends. The variable domain in full, with the rest retrieved from reference TRBV5-5 and TRBJ2-4, is DAGVTQSPTHLIKTRGQQVTLRCSPISGHKSVSWYQQVLGQGPQFIFQYYEKEERGRGNFPDRFSARQFPNYSSELNVNALLLGDSALYLCASSFLDIQYFGAGTRLSVL.

The rearrangement joins TRBV6-2 or TRBV6-3 to TRBJ2-1, with D uncertain. The CDR3 has 13 residues. Trimming removed 6 bases from V and 3 bases from J, with 9 bases in between. Germline V gives CDR1 MNHEY, CDR2 SVGEGT. The CDR3 nucleotides are TGTGCCAGCAGGGGCGTCCTCTACAATGAGCAGTTCTTC. Translated: CASRGVLYNEQFF.

This clonotype was counted between two and nine times. The chain combines TRBV3-1 with TRBJ2-2, with D possibly called TRBD1 or TRBD2 (7 bases each). Germline values: CDR1 LGHDT, CDR2 YNNKEL (reference sequence). This CDR3 is built from 17 residues. V was clipped by 5 bases and J by 1 base, with 17 bases between them. CDR3 sequence: CASSERDRLVNTGELFF. In DNA form, the CDR3 reads TGTGCCAGCAGCGAGCGGGACAGACTCGTGAACACCGGGGAGCTGTTTTTT.

This clonotype was seen a few times. The chain has TRBV15 and TRBJ2-3, with unresolved D. Germline lookup yields CDR1 LNHNV and CDR2 YYDKDF (reference sequence). V lost 0 bases, J lost 6 bases, and 7 bases lay in between. CDR3 length: 13 amino acids. The DNA for the CDR3 is TGTGCCACCAGCAGAGAGAAGTGGGATACGCAGTATTTT. It yields the protein CATSREKWDTQYF.

This clonotype appeared a few times. The chain joins TRBV6-2 or TRBV6-3 to TRBJ2-7, with 7 bases fitting TRBD1. V gave up 6 bases and J gave up 9 bases; unmatched junction bases: 17. Germline CDR1 and CDR2: MNHEY and SVGEGT. The CDR3 is 15 residues long. CDR3 nucleotide sequence: TGTGCCAGCAGGGCGCAGGGGGTCGACAGGATGAGGCAGTACTTC. Its translation is CASRAQGVDRMRQYF.

This clonotype was observed a handful of times. The V call is TRBV2, the J call TRBJ2-2, with unresolved D. The V end was cut by 6 bases, the J end by 7 bases, with 12 bases between. This CDR3 is 13 amino acids long. CDR1 is SNHLY and CDR2 is FYNNEI in the germline V gene. CDR3 DNA: TGTGCCAGCAGAGTCCAGCGCTTCGGGGAGCTGTTTTTT. Translating it yields CASRVQRFGELFF.

The DNA of the CDR3 is TGTGCCAGCAGCCAAGTCGGAGGGGGCAATACCGAGCAGTACTTC. It translates to CASSQVGGGNTEQYF. This chain links TRBV3-1 with TRBJ2-7, with a tentative D call TRBD1 (7 bases). V gave up 1 base and J gave up 6 bases, with 16 bases separating them. The germline V gene has CDR1 LGHDT and CDR2 YNNKEL (reference sequence). The CDR3 runs 15 residues.

V and J are TRBV7-3 and TRBJ2-3; 8 nucleotides agree with TRBD1. V gave up 1 base and J gave up 5 bases; unmatched junction bases: 5. Germline V gives CDR1 SGHTA, CDR2 FQGTGA. CDR3 size: 15 residues. CDR3 sequence reads: CASSLRVRGQDTQYF. The DNA for the CDR3 is TGTGCCAGCAGCTTAAGGGTCAGGGGGCAAGATACGCAGTATTTT.